A single sample is the source of the 16 T cell receptor beta chains below, sequenced in a study of blood T cell repertoires in COVID-19. Produced via immunoSEQ multiplex PCR; TCRdb's table is partial and in-frame only. The table records over 300,000 clones, 87% of them present only once. The sample comprised PBMCs or T cells enriched from blood (not recorded which). All receptors derive from a woman in her 30s who had recovered from COVID-19.

The V call is TRBV19, the J call TRBJ1-5; 8 nucleotides match TRBD1. CDR3 size: 14 residues. The germline V gene encodes CDR1 LNHDA and CDR2 SQIVND (reference sequence). J lost 12 bases, V lost 3 bases, and 10 bases had no gene match. The CDR3 sequence is CASSIGQGANGQHF. The DNA of the CDR3 is TGTGCCAGTAGTATCGGTCAGGGGGCGAACGGCCAGCATTTT.

The chain employs TRBV6-5 and TRBJ1-3; D is unclear. The CDR3 loop spans 16 amino acids. From germline, CDR1 is MNHEY and CDR2 SVGAGI. Between the trimmed V and J ends, which lost 2 bases and 0 bases, there was a span of 11 bases. For the CDR3, the DNA is TGTGCCAGCAGTTACCGGACGGGGAGCTCTGGAAACACCATATATTTT. This translates into CASSYRTGSSGNTIYF.

This chain links TRBV18 with TRBJ1-2, with TRBD1 matching over 7 bases. This CDR3 is built from 15 residues. The trim removed 5 bases at V and 4 bases at J, leaving 10 bases unmatched. CDR1 and CDR2 from the germline V gene are KGHSH and LQKENI. The CDR3 is CASSTDRLISYGYTF. The CDR3 region has the DNA TGTGCCAGCTCAACGGACAGGTTAATCTCCTATGGCTACACCTTC.

V usage is TRBV7-9 and J usage is TRBJ2-7; the match to TRBD1 covers 7 bases. Trimming took 4 bases from V and 3 from J; bases not matched to a gene: 6. CDR3 length: 14 amino acids. Germline V gene lookup returns CDR1 SEHNR and CDR2 FQNEAQ (reference sequence). CDR3 sequence reads: CASSSAGTDYEQYF. The CDR3 DNA is TGTGCCAGCAGCTCTGCCGGGACAGACTACGAGCAGTACTTC. Full variable domain (remainder filled in from reference TRBV7-9 and TRBJ2-7): DTGVSQNPRHKITKRGQNVTFRCDPISEHNRLYWYRQTLGQGPEFLTYFQNEAQLEKSRLLSDRFSAERPKGSFSTLEIQRTEQGDSAMYLCASSSAGTDYEQYFGPGTRLTVT.

The V gene is TRBV5-4, the J gene TRBJ2-1, with 14 bases lining up with TRBD2. Germline values: CDR1 SGHNT, CDR2 YYREEE (reference sequence). Trimming took 4 bases from V and 9 from J; bases not matched to a gene: 6. The CDR3 is 15 residues long. CDR3 loop: CASSETSGGAREQFF. CDR3 DNA sequence: TGTGCCAGCAGCGAGACTAGCGGGGGGGCGCGTGAGCAGTTCTTC. Full variable domain (remainder filled in from reference TRBV5-4 and TRBJ2-1): ETGVTQSPTHLIKTRGQQVTLRCSSQSGHNTVSWYQQALGQGPQFIFQYYREEENGRGNFPPRFSGLQFPNYSSELNVNALELDDSALYLCASSETSGGAREQFFGPGTRLTVL.

The rearrangement links TRBV3-1 (or the pseudogene TRBV3-2) to TRBJ2-5; D is perhaps TRBD1 (6 bases). The CDR3 contains 15 residues. V lost 5 bases to trimming and J lost 2 bases, with 15 bases between them. CDR1 and CDR2 from the germline V gene are LGHDT and YNNKEL (reference sequence). The CDR3 coding sequence is TGTGCCAGCAGCGGACAGACAGAGTCACAAGAGACCCAGTACTTC. This translates into CASSGQTESQETQYF.

The chain links TRBV14 to TRBJ1-5; TRBD1 matches 7 bases. With 3 bases clipped from V and 4 bases from J, the junction kept 3 bases outside the gene matches. The germline CDR1 and CDR2 sequences are SGHDN and FVKESK. The length of the CDR3 is 14 residues. CDR3: CASSQGQSNQPQHF. The CDR3 DNA follows: TGTGCCAGCAGCCAGGGACAGTCTAATCAGCCCCAGCATTTT. The full variable domain, rest sourced from reference TRBV14 and TRBJ1-5, is EAGVTQFPSHSVIEKGQTVTLRCDPISGHDNLYWYRRVMGKEIKFLLHFVKESKQDESGMPNNRFLAERTGGTYSTLKVQPAELEDSGVYFCASSQGQSNQPQHFGDGTRLSIL.

This clone was seen only once. The J gene is TRBJ2-7, the V gene TRBV6-6; weak D call: TRBD1 (6 bases). From germline, CDR1 is MNHNY and CDR2 SVGAGI (reference sequence). The CDR3 sequence is 12 residues long. V lost 4 bases and J 5 bases, leaving 9 bases between the germline ends. The CDR3 nucleotides are TGTGCCAGCAGTTCCAGGGGTGACGAGCAGTACTTC. Its translation: CASSSRGDEQYF.

The chain is built from TRBV5-1 and TRBJ1-3; no definite D call. The CDR3 is 15 residues long. V dropped 3 bases and J dropped 3 bases, with 13 bases sitting between them. Germline values: CDR1 SGHRS, CDR2 YFSETQ. CDR3 region: CASSSAGAFGNTIYF. DNA of the CDR3: TGCGCCAGCAGCTCGGCGGGAGCGTTTGGAAACACCATATATTTT. Combining the CDR3 with reference TRBV5-1 and TRBJ1-3 gives the whole variable domain KAGVTQTPRYLIKTRGQQVTLSCSPISGHRSVSWYQQTPGQGLQFLFEYFSETQRNKGNFPGRFSGRQFSNSRSEMNVSTLELGDSALYLCASSSAGAFGNTIYFGEGSWLTVV.

The rearrangement links TRBV12-2 to TRBJ2-7; the listed D gene, TRBD2, was not tested against the DNA. TRBV12-2 is assigned pseudogene status. CDR3 length equals 15 residues. The CDR3 here is CASRLDPGEGYEQYF. The DNA for the CDR3 is TGTGCAAGTCGCTTAGATCCAGGGGAGGGCTACGAGCAGTACTTC.

This CDR3 reads CASSDREATEAFF. DNA of the CDR3: TGTGCCAGCAGTGACAGGGAGGCCACTGAAGCTTTCTTT. The rearrangement uses TRBV6-4 and TRBJ1-1, with D unclear. The CDR3 spans 13 residues. V was clipped by 2 bases and J by 4 bases, with 8 bases between them. Looked up from germline, CDR1 is MRHNA and CDR2 is SNTAGT.

The chain couples TRBV12-3 or TRBV12-4 to TRBJ1-2, with a possible D match to TRBD1 (5 bases). Trimming shortened V by 6 bases and J by 3 bases, and 11 bases separated the two germline ends. The CDR3 loop spans 13 amino acids. This CDR3 reads CASRPPGDYGYTF. Written as DNA, the CDR3 is TGTGCCAGCAGGCCCCCGGGGGACTATGGCTACACCTTC.

This chain joins TRBV5-1 and TRBJ2-5; 12 positions match TRBD1. Germline V gene data show CDR1 as SGHRS and CDR2 as YFSETQ. The CDR3 has 17 residues. J gave up 6 bases and V 4 bases, and 13 bases lay outside the gene matches. The CDR3 DNA sequence: TGCGCCAGCAGCCAAATGACCGGGACAGGGGGCGTGAAGACCCAGTACTTC. Amino acid sequence: CASSQMTGTGGVKTQYF. The full variable domain, rest sourced from reference TRBV5-1 and TRBJ2-5, is KAGVTQTPRYLIKTRGQQVTLSCSPISGHRSVSWYQQTPGQGLQFLFEYFSETQRNKGNFPGRFSGRQFSNSRSEMNVSTLELGDSALYLCASSQMTGTGGVKTQYFGPGTRLLVL.

J is TRBJ2-1 and V is TRBV11-2; 10 bases line up with TRBD2. In germline, CDR1 is SGHAT, CDR2 FQNNGV. Germline trimming cut 5 bases from V and 4 bases from J; bases unmatched to any gene: 14. The CDR3 consists of 18 residues. The CDR3 here is CASSLRTPLAGEYNEQFF. In nucleotides, the CDR3 is TGTGCCAGCAGCCTTAGAACCCCCCTAGCGGGGGAGTACAATGAGCAGTTCTTC.

This chain connects TRBV4-1 to TRBJ1-5; possibly TRBD1 for D (5 bases). The CDR3 is 14 residues long. V lost 4 bases, J lost 7 bases, and 14 bases lay in between. Germline assignment: CDR1 MGHRA and CDR2 YSYEKL. Here the CDR3 reads CASSPTSGLQPQHF. The CDR3, as DNA: TGCGCCAGCAGCCCAACATCGGGACTGCAGCCCCAGCATTTT.

This chain links TRBV4-1 with TRBJ1-1, with D maybe TRBD1 (6 bases). This CDR3 has 13 residues. Per the germline V gene, CDR1 is MGHRA and CDR2 is YSYEKL. V lost 5 bases and J 5 bases, leaving 12 bases between the germline ends. CDR3 in amino acids: CASSSAGVTEAFF. The CDR3 DNA sequence: TGCGCCAGCAGCTCGGCAGGGGTTACTGAAGCTTTCTTT.